This T cell receptor (beta chain) was sequenced in a study of prognosis after radiotherapy for stage I lung cancer. Study-level background: Each non-small cell lung cancer patient was deemed medically inoperable.

It was by two-round multiplex PCR that TCR beta CDR3 was amplified from genomic DNA. Individual primers that were specific to each TRBV and TRBJ gene served in first-round PCR. TCRdb reanalysed the multiplex PCR reads using MiXCR and keeps one entry per CDR3 protein. The table lists some 39,000 distinct CDR3 sequences, approximately 24% of them singletons, with 25% to 30% in the top ten. Study outcomes and limitations: Lower values of Shannon entropy after stereotactic body radiation therapy were seen in patients who developed distant metastases.

There were no patients with prior chemotherapy, radiotherapy or other malignancies, and all were node-negative on CT and PET/CT. At both of two time points, 6 to 7 milliliters of peripheral blood were drawn. This clonotype has at least ten counts. Its antigen is unknown. The sequence came from a donor at least 50 years old with non-small cell lung cancer. The sequencing used PBMCs, collected before or after stereotactic body radiation therapy (not recorded which).

CDR3 sequence: CASSPTLSSGTDTQYF. CDR3 sequence (DNA): TGTGCCAGCTCACCAACACTGTCTTCGGGCACAGATACGCAGTATTTT. This chain connects TRBV18 to TRBJ2-3, with no clear D. The CDR3 has 16 amino acids. The V end was cut by 2 bases, the J end by 1 base, with 13 bases between. Germline CDR1 and CDR2: KGHSH and LQKENI.